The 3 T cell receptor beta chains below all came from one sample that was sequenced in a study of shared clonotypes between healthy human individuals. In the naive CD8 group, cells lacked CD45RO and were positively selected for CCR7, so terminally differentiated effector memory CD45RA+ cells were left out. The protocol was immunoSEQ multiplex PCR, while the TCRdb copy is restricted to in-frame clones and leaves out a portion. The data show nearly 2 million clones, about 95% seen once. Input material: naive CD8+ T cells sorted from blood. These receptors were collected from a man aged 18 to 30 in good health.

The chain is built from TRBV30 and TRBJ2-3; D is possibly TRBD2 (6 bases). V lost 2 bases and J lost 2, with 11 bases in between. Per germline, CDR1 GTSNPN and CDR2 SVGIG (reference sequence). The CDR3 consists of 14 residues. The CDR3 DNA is TGTGCCTGGAGTCGAGCGGGTGACACAGATACGCAGTATTTT. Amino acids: CAWSRAGDTDTQYF.

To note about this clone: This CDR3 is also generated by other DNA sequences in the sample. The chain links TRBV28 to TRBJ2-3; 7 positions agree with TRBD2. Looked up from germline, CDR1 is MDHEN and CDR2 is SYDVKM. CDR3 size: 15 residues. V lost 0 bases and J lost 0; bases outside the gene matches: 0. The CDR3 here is CASSLWGGSTDTQYF. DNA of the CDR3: TGTGCCAGCAGTTTATGGGGGGGGAGCACAGATACGCAGTATTTT.

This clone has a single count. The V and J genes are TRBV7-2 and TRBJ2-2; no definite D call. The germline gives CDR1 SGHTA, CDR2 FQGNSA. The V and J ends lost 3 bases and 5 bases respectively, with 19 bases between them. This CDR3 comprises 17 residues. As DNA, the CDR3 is TGTGCCAGCAGCTTCGATGGTTCCCAAACGGTGACCGGGGAGCTGTTTTTT. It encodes CASSFDGSQTVTGELFF.